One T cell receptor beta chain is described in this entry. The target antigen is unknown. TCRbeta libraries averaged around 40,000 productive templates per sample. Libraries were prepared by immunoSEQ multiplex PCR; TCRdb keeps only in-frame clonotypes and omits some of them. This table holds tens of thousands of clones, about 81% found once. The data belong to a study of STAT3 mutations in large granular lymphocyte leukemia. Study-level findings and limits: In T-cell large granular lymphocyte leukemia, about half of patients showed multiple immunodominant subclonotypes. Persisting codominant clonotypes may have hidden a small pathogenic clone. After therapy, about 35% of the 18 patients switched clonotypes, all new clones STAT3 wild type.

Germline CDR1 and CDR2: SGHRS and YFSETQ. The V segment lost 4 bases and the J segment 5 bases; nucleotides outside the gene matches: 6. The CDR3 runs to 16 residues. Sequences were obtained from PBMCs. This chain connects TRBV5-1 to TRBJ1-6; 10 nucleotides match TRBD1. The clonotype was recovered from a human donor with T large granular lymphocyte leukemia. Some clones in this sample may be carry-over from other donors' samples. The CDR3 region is CASSLWTGGNNSPLHF. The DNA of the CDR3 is TGCGCCAGCAGCCTATGGACAGGGGGTAATAATTCACCCCTCCACTTT.